The clone carrying this T cell receptor (beta chain) was seen a handful of times. Found in a library prepared for alpha chains, this beta chain is an off-target read, and its abundance has little meaning. The study tagged each TCR cDNA molecule with a unique molecular identifier. TCRdb fed the 5' RACE reads into MiXCR, producing one record per CDR3 protein. The table records around 11,000 distinct CDR3 sequences, around 3.9% of them present only once. The data originate from a study of spatial heterogeneity in lung cancer. Study information: Detection of beta-chain sequences consistently exceeded that of alpha-chain sequences.

Time point specified: sample taken at primary tumor resection. Sequencing covered unsorted whole RNA taken from tumor, nontumor lung or frozen PBMC. Donors were roughly 70 untreated early-stage non-small cell lung cancer patients. The germline V gene encodes CDR1 SEHNR and CDR2 FQNEAQ (reference sequence). The V segment lost 5 bases and the J segment 1 base; nucleotides outside the gene matches: 10. The CDR3 is 16 residues long. The input for sequencing was normal lung tissue next to the tumor, taken at surgery. This receptor was identified in a male donor with early-stage non-small cell lung cancer. The chain employs TRBV7-9 and TRBJ2-5; 7 nucleotides line up with TRBD1. CDR3: CASSPWEGGTQETQYF. CDR3 in DNA: TGTGCCAGCAGCCCCTGGGAAGGGGGCACCCAAGAGACCCAGTACTTC.